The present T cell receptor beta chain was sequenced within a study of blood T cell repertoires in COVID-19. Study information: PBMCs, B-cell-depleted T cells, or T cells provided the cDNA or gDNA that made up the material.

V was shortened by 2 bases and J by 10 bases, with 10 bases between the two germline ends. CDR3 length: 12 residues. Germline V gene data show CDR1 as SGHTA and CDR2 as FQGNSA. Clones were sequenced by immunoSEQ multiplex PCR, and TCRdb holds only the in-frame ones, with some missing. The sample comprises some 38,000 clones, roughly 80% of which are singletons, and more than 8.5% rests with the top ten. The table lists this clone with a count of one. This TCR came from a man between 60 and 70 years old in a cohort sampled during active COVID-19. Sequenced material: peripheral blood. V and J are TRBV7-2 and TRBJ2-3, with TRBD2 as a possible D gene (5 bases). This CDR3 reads CASSLNGDPQYF. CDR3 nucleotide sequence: TGTGCCAGCAGCTTAAACGGGGATCCGCAGTATTTT.